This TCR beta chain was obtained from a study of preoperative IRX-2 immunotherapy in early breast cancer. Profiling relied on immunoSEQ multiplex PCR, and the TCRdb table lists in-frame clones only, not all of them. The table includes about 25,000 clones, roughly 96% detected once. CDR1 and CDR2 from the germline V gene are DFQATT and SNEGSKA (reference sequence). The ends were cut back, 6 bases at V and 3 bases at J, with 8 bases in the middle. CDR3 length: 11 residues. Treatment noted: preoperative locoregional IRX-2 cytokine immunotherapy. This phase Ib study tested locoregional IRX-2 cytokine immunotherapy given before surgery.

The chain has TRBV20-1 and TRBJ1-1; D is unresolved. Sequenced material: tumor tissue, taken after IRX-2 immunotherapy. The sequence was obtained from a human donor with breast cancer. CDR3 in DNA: TGCAGTGCACCACAGTACACTGAAGCTTTCTTT. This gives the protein CSAPQYTEAFF.